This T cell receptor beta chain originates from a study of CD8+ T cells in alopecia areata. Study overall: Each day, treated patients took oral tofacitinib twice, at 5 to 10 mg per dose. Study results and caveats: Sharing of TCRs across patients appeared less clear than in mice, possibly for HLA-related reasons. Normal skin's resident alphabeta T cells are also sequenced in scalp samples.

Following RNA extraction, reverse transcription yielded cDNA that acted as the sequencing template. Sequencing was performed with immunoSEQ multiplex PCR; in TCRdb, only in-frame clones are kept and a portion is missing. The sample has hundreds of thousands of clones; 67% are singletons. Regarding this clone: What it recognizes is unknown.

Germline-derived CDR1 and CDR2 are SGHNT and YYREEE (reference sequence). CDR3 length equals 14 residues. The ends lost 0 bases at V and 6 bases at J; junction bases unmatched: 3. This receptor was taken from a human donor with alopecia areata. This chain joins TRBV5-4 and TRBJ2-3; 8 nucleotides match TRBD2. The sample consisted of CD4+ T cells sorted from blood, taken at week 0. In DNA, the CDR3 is TGTGCCAGCAGCTTGGGACTAGCGTCGGATACGCAGTATTTT. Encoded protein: CASSLGLASDTQYF.